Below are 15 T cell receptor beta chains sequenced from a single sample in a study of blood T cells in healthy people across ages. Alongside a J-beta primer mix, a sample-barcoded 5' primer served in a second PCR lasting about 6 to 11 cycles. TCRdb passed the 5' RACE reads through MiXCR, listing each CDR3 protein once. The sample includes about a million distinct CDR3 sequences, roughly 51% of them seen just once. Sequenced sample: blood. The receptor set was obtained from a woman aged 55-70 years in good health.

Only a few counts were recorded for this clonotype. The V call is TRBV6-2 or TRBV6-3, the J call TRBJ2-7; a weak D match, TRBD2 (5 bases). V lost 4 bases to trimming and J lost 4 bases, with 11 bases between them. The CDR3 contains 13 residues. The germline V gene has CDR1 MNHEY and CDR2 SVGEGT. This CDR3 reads CASSWRALYEQYF. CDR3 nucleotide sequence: TGTGCCAGCAGTTGGCGGGCCCTTTACGAGCAGTACTTC.

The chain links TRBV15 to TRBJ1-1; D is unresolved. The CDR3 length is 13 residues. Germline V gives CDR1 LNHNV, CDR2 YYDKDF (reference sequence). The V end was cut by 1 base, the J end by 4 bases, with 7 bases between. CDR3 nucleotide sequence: TGTGCCACCAGCAGAGGAGTGGGCACTGAAGCTTTCTTT. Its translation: CATSRGVGTEAFF.

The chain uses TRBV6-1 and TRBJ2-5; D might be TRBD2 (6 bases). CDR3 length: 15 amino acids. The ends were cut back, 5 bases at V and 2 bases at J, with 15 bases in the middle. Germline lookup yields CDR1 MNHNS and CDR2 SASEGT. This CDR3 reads CASSNPMRDQETQYF. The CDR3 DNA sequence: TGTGCCAGCAGTAACCCGATGCGGGATCAAGAGACCCAGTACTTC.

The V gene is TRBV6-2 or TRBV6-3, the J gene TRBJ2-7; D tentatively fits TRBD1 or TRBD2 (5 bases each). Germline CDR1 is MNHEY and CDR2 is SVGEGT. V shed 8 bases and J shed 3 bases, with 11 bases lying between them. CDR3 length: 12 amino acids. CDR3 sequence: CASRGRNYEQYF. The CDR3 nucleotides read TGTGCCAGCCGGGGACGCAACTACGAGCAGTACTTC.

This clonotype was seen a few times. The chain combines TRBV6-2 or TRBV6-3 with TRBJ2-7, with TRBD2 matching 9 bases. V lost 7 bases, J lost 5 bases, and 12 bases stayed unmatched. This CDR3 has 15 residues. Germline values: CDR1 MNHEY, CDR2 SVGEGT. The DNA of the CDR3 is TGTGCCAGCACCATACGGGCTAGCGGGATAAACGAGCAGTACTTC. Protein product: CASTIRASGINEQYF.

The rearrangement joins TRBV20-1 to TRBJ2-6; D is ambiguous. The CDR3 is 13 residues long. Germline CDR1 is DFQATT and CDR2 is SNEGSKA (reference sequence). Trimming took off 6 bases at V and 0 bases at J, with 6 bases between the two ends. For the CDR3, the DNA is TGCAGTGCAGACGGCTCTGGGGCCAACGTCCTGACTTTC. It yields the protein CSADGSGANVLTF.

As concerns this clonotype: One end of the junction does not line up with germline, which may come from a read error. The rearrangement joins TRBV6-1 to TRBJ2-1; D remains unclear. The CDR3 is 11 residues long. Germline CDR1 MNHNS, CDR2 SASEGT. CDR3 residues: CASGFLDERFF. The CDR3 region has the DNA TGTGCCAGCGGATTTCTGGATGAGCGGTTCTTC.

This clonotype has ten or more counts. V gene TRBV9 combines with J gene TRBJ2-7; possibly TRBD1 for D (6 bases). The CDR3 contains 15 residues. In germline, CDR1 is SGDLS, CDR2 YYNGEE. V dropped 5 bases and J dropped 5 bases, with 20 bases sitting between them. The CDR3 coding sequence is TGTGCCAGCAGTGATGGGGGCCTTGCAAACGACGAGCAGTACTTC. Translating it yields CASSDGGLANDEQYF.

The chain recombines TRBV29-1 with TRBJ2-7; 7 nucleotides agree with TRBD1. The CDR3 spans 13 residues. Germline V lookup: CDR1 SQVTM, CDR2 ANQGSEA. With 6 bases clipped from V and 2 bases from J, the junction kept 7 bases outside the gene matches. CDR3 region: CSVVEGAPYEQYF. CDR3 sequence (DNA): TGCAGCGTCGTCGAGGGGGCGCCCTACGAGCAGTACTTC.

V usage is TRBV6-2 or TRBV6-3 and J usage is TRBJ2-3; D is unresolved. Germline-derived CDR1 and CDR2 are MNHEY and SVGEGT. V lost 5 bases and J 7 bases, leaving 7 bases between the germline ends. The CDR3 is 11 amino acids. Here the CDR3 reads CASSLSYTQYF. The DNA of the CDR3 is TGTGCCAGCAGTCTCTCCTATACGCAGTATTTT.

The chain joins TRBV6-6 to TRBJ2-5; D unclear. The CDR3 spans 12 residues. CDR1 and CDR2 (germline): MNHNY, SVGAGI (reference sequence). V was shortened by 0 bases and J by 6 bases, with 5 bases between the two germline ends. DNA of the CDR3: TGTGCCAGCAGTTACTCGGTCCAGACCCAGTACTTC. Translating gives CASSYSVQTQYF.

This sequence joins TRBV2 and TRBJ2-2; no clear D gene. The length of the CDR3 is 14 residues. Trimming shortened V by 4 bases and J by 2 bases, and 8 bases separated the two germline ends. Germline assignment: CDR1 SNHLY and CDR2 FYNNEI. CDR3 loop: CASSGRINTGELFF. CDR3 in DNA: TGTGCCAGCAGTGGCAGGATTAACACCGGGGAGCTGTTTTTT.

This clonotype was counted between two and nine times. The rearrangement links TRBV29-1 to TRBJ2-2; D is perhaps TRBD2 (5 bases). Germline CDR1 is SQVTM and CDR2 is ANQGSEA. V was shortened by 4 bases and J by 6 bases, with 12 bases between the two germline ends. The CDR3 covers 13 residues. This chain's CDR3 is CSVGPDWPGELFF. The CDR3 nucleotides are TGCAGCGTTGGACCGGACTGGCCCGGGGAGCTGTTTTTT.

The CDR3 DNA reads as TGCAGTGCCCTTAACAGGGGGCTTGCGACCCAGTACTTC. Protein sequence: CSALNRGLATQYF. The V call is TRBV20-1, the J call TRBJ2-7, with TRBD1 matching over 9 bases. The tail of the sequence fits TRBJ2-5 better, so the J call may be wrong. From germline, CDR1 is DFQATT and CDR2 SNEGSKA (reference sequence). This CDR3 is 13 amino acids long.

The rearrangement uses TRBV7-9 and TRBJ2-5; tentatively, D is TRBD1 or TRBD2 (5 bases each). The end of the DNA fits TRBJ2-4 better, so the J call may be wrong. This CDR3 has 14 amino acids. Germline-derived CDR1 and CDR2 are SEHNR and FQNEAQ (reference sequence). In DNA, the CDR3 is TGTGCCAGCAGCCGACTCAGTGGGGGAGACATTCAGTACTTC. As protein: CASSRLSGGDIQYF.